This T cell receptor (beta chain) is from a study of CD8 T cells in Susac syndrome. CDR3 length: 16 amino acids. Trimming pared 1 base from V and 10 bases from J, leaving 22 bases between. The V gene's germline CDR1 is LGHNA and CDR2 YNFKEQ. Reverse transcription of about 0.45 to 1 ug RNA was carried out with random hexamers. An immunoSEQ multiplex PCR amplified TCR beta CDR3 over 54 Vbeta and 13 Jbeta. TCRdb re-derived calls from the immunoSEQ multiplex PCR reads in MiXCR, one entry per CDR3 protein. The table records tens of thousands of distinct CDR3 sequences, 96% of them present only once. Isolation of CD8+ and CD4+ T cells was performed negatively, whereas enrichment of TEMRA cells was done by FACS.

The sample comprised CD4+ T cells from PBMCs. The chain uses TRBV4-2 and TRBJ1-1; no clear D gene. This TCR was recovered from a human donor with multiple sclerosis. The CDR3 DNA sequence: TGTGCCAGCAGCCAAGTCATACGTCTGGGGAATCTTGCAGCTTTCTTT. It codes for CASSQVIRLGNLAAFF.